Shown below are 18 T cell receptor beta chains from a single sample sequenced in a study of blood T cell repertoires in COVID-19 (dated by TCRdb to the early 2020s). Library preparation employed the immunoSEQ multiplex PCR assay. Entries here come from immuneACCESS through TCRdb and include only in-frame sequences with V and J called. Some clones fail to appear in such tables; in the studies checked, an unresolved V gene covers under half of the shortfall, and the cause of the remainder is unknown. The sample table lists about 240,000 clones, about 87% of them with a count of one. Together, the top ten hold 2.5% to 3% of the sample. Specimen: PBMCs or T cells enriched from blood (not recorded which). The receptors stem from a woman in her 30s with acute COVID-19.

V usage is TRBV4-3 and J usage is TRBJ2-7; TRBD1 matches at 7 bases. J was trimmed by 2 bases and V by 3 bases; bases with no gene match: 7. Germline CDR1 reads LGHNA; CDR2 reads YSLEER. CDR3 length: 15 residues. The CDR3 here is CASSQDRRSPYEQYF. The CDR3 DNA is TGCGCCAGCAGCCAGGACAGGAGGTCCCCCTACGAGCAGTACTTC.

The rearrangement links TRBV5-1 to TRBJ2-5, with 9 bases identical to TRBD1. Losses at the gene ends were 1 base for V and 5 bases for J; bases not matched to a gene: 3. CDR1 SGHRS and CDR2 YFSETQ come from the germline V gene. The CDR3 loop spans 14 amino acids. The CDR3 loop reads CASSLNRGQETQYF. The CDR3 coding sequence is TGCGCCAGCAGCTTGAACAGGGGGCAGGAGACCCAGTACTTC.

V is TRBV5-8 and J is TRBJ2-5; D might be TRBD2 (6 bases). With 4 bases removed from V and 7 bases from J, the gap between germline ends came to 14 bases. The CDR3 contains 13 residues. The V gene's germline CDR1 is SGHTS and CDR2 YDEGEE. The CDR3 nucleotides are TGTGCCAGCAGCCTCGGGGGTAAAGGGACCCAGTACTTC. Its protein product is CASSLGGKGTQYF.

J is TRBJ2-7 and V is TRBV4-1; D call uncertain. Trimming left V 1 base short and J 4 bases short, with 11 bases between. The length of the CDR3 is 14 residues. CDR1 and CDR2 (germline): MGHRA, YSYEKL. CDR3 amino acids: CASSQVHQLYEQYF. The CDR3 DNA sequence: TGCGCCAGCAGCCAAGTTCATCAATTGTACGAGCAGTACTTC.

This chain connects TRBV23-1 to TRBJ1-6; D not certain. TRBV23-1 is an ORF; its function is uncertain. Deletions cut 0 bases from V and 3 bases from J, with 12 bases between. The CDR3 spans 17 residues. CDR3: CASSQSGERLYNSPLHF. The DNA of the CDR3 is TGCGCCAGCAGTCAATCCGGAGAGCGCCTCTATAATTCACCCCTCCACTTT.

The rearrangement uses TRBV14 and TRBJ1-1; TRBD1 is a possible D gene (5 bases). V lost 1 base and J 10 bases, leaving 28 bases between the germline ends. Germline CDR1 reads SGHDN; CDR2 reads FVKESK. This CDR3 has 18 amino acids. For the CDR3, the DNA is TGTGCCAGCAGCCAAGTGGCGTCAGGGATTTCTCTGGGGCTGGGAGCTTTCTTT. Residues: CASSQVASGISLGLGAFF. The variable domain in full, with the rest retrieved from reference TRBV14 and TRBJ1-1, is EAGVTQFPSHSVIEKGQTVTLRCDPISGHDNLYWYRRVMGKEIKFLLHFVKESKQDESGMPNNRFLAERTGGTYSTLKVQPAELEDSGVYFCASSQVASGISLGLGAFFGQGTRLTVV.

The V call is TRBV24-1, the J call TRBJ1-2; 8 positions match TRBD1. Germline V gene data show CDR1 as KGHDR and CDR2 as SFDVKD. CDR3 size: 14 residues. J gave up 5 bases and V 2 bases, and 3 bases lay outside the gene matches. The CDR3 nucleotides are TGTGCCACCAGTGATTCAGACAGGGGTTATGGCTACACCTTC. It translates to CATSDSDRGYGYTF.

The rearrangement uses TRBV12-5 and TRBJ1-5; 7 nucleotides agree with TRBD1. CDR1 and CDR2 from the germline V gene are LGHNT and FRNRAP. The CDR3 consists of 13 residues. V gave up 7 bases and J gave up 3 bases; unmatched junction bases: 3. In DNA, the CDR3 is TGTGCTAGTGCCGACAGGGACAATCAGCCCCAGCATTTT. Encoded protein: CASADRDNQPQHF.

This clone was counted only a few times. V gene TRBV11-2 combines with J gene TRBJ2-3; 10 bases are shared with TRBD2. Per germline, CDR1 SGHAT and CDR2 FQNNGV. V lost 5 bases, J lost 5 bases, and 13 bases stayed unmatched. CDR3 length: 17 residues. The CDR3 reads CASSPTPPSGGRDTQYF. Written as DNA, the CDR3 is TGTGCCAGCAGCCCAACGCCTCCTAGCGGGGGTCGAGATACGCAGTATTTT.

V usage is TRBV10-3 and J usage is TRBJ1-3, with TRBD1 as a possible D gene (5 bases). Germline CDR1 and CDR2: ENHRY and SYGVKD. Trimming shortened V by 3 bases and J by 0 bases, and 12 bases separated the two germline ends. The CDR3 consists of 16 residues. CDR3: CAISDRPDISGNTIYF. Here the CDR3 DNA reads TGTGCCATCAGTGACCGACCGGACATCTCTGGAAACACCATATATTTT.

As to this clone: This same CDR3 is encoded by further DNA sequences in the sample. The chain links TRBV3-1 (or the pseudogene TRBV3-2) to TRBJ1-3, with D unresolved. Trimming took off 0 bases at V and 4 bases at J, with 7 bases between the two ends. The CDR3 extends over 14 amino acids. Per the germline V gene, CDR1 is LGHDT and CDR2 is YNNKEL (reference sequence). CDR3 in DNA: TGTGCCAGCAGCCAAGACTTATCCGGAAACACCATATATTTT. This gives the protein CASSQDLSGNTIYF.

The chain is built from TRBV5-8 and TRBJ1-2; tentative D call: TRBD1 (6 bases). V was cut by 7 bases and J by 4 bases, with 17 bases left in between. The CDR3 runs to 14 residues. In germline, CDR1 is SGHTS, CDR2 YDEGEE. CDR3 sequence reads: CASDQQGGSYGYTF. The DNA of the CDR3 is TGTGCCAGCGACCAACAGGGTGGGTCCTATGGCTACACCTTC.

The chain uses TRBV5-4 and TRBJ2-2; weak D call: TRBD2 (5 bases). V was clipped by 2 bases and J by 7 bases, with 9 bases between them. This CDR3 has 13 residues. CDR1 is SGHNT and CDR2 is YYREEE in the germline V gene (reference sequence). CDR3 residues: CASSFPSSGELFF. CDR3 in DNA: TGTGCCAGCAGCTTCCCTAGCAGCGGGGAGCTGTTTTTT.

The V call is TRBV29-1, the J call TRBJ2-3; 7 bases are shared with TRBD2. Germline V gene data show CDR1 as SQVTM and CDR2 as ANQGSEA. The CDR3 covers 13 residues. Trimming removed 5 bases from V and 2 bases from J; junction bases left unmatched: 4. The CDR3 coding sequence is TGCAGCGTTACAGCGGGGCTCACAGATACGCAGTATTTT. This translates into CSVTAGLTDTQYF.

This chain uses TRBV7-9 with TRBJ2-2; the D gene is possibly TRBD1 (6 bases). The V gene's germline CDR1 is SEHNR and CDR2 FQNEAQ (reference sequence). V was clipped by 7 bases and J by 1 base, with 10 bases between them. The CDR3 has 14 residues. CDR3 nucleotide sequence: TGTGCCAGCACCCGGACAGAGAACACCGGGGAGCTGTTTTTT. Its protein product is CASTRTENTGELFF.

This chain uses TRBV19 with TRBJ1-5, with TRBD1 as a possible D gene (6 bases). Germline V gene sequence: CDR1 LNHDA, CDR2 SQIVND (reference sequence). V lost 1 base to trimming and J lost 7 bases, with 17 bases between them. The CDR3 is made up of 16 amino acids. CDR3 DNA sequence: TGTGCCAGTAGTATAGTAGGCTGGGGGCGAGAACAGCCCCAGCATTTT. Translation gives CASSIVGWGREQPQHF.

This chain joins TRBV4-1 and TRBJ1-4; unclear D gene. Per the germline V gene, CDR1 is MGHRA and CDR2 is YSYEKL. Trimming took off 5 bases at V and 7 bases at J, with 11 bases between the two ends. The CDR3 is 13 amino acids. CDR3 nucleotide sequence: TGCGCCAGCAGCGGAGTCGTCCCTGAAAAACTGTTTTTT. Translation gives CASSGVVPEKLFF.

The chain carries TRBV29-1 and TRBJ2-3; D may be TRBD2 (5 bases). The CDR3 has 14 residues. V lost 2 bases to trimming and J lost 4 bases, with 13 bases between them. CDR1 SQVTM and CDR2 ANQGSEA come from the germline V gene. The CDR3 spells CSVEPTSYSDTQYF. As DNA, the CDR3 is TGCAGCGTTGAACCAACTAGTTACTCAGATACGCAGTATTTT.